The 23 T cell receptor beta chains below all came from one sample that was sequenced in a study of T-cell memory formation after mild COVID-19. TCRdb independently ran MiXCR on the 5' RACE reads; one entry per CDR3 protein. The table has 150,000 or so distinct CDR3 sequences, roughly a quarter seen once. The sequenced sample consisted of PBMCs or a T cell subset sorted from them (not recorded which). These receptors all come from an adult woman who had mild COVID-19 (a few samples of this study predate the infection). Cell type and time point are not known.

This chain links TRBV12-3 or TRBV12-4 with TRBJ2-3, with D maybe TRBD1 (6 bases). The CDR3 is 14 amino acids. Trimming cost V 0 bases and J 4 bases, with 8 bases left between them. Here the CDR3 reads CASSLAQGPDTQYF. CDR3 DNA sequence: TGTGCCAGCAGTTTAGCTCAGGGGCCAGATACGCAGTATTTT.

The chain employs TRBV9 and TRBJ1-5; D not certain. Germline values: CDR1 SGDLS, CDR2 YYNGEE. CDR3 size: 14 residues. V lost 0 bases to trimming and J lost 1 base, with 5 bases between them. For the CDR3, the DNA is TGTGCCAGCAGCGTAGGATCGAGCAATCAGCCCCAGCATTTT. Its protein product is CASSVGSSNQPQHF.

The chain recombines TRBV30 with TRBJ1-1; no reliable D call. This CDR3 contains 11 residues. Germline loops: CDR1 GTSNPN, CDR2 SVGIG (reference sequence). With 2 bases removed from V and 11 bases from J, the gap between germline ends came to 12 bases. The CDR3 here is CAWSQTHRAFF. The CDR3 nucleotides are TGTGCCTGGAGTCAGACCCACCGGGCTTTCTTT.

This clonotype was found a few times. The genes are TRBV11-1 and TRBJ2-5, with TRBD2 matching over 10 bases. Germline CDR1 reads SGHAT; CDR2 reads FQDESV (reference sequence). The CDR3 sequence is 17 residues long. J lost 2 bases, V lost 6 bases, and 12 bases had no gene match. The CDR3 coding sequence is TGTGCCAGCAGACCTTGGCTAGCGGGGGAATCGCAAGAGACCCAGTACTTC. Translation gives CASRPWLAGESQETQYF. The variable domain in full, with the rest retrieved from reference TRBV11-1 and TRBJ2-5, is EAEVAQSPRYKITEKSQAVAFWCDPISGHATLYWYRQILGQGPELLVQFQDESVVDDSQLPKDRFSAERLKGVDSTLKIQPAELGDSAMYLCASRPWLAGESQETQYFGPGTRLLVL.

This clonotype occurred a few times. The CDR3 DNA follows: TGTGCCACCGGACAAACCTATGGCTACACCTTC. Amino acid sequence: CATGQTYGYTF. The gene calls are TRBV13 and TRBJ1-2; D possibly corresponds to TRBD1 (5 bases). Germline V lookup: CDR1 PRHDT, CDR2 FYEKMQ (reference sequence). This CDR3 comprises 11 residues. The V end was cut by 10 bases, the J end by 4 bases, with 10 bases between.

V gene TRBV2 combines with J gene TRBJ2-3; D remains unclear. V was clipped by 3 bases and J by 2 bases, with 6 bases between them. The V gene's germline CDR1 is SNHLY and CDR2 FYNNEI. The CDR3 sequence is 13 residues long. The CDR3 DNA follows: TGTGCCAGCAGTGATCGGTACACAGATACGCAGTATTTT. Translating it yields CASSDRYTDTQYF.

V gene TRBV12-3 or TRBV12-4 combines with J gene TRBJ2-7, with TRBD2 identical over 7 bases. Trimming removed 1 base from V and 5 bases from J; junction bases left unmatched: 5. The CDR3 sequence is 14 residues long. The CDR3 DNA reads TGTGCCAGCAGTTTAGGACTAGCCCCTAACGAGCAGTACTTC. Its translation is CASSLGLAPNEQYF.

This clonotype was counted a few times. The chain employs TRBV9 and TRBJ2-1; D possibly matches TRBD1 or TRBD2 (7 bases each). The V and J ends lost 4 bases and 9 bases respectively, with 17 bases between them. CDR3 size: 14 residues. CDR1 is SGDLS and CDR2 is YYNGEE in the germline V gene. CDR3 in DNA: TGTGCCAGCAGCACACCGACAGGGAGGGGTGAGCAGTTCTTC. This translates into CASSTPTGRGEQFF.

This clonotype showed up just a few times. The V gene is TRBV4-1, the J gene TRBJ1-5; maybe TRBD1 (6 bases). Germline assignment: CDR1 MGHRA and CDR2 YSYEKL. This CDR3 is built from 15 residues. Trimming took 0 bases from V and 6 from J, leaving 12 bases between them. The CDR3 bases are TGCGCCAGCAGCCAAGATCTAAGGGGGGGTCAGCCCCAGCATTTT. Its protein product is CASSQDLRGGQPQHF.

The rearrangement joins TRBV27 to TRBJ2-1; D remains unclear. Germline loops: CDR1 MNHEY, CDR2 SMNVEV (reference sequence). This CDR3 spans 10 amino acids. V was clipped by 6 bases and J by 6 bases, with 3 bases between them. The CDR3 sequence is CASRGNEQFF. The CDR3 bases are TGTGCCAGCAGGGGCAATGAGCAGTTCTTC.

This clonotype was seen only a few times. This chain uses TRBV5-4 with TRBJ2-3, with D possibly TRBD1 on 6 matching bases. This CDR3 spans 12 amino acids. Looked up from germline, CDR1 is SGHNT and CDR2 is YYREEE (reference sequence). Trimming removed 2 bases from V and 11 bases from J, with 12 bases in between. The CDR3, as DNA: TGTGCCAGCAGCTTCGAACCGGGACAGCAGTATTTT. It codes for CASSFEPGQQYF.

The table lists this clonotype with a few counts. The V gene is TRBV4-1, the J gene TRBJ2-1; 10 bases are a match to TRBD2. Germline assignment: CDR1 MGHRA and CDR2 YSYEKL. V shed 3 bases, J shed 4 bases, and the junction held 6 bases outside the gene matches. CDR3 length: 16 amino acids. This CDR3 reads CASSHPGTSAYNEQFF. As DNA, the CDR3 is TGCGCCAGCAGCCATCCCGGGACTAGCGCTTACAATGAGCAGTTCTTC.

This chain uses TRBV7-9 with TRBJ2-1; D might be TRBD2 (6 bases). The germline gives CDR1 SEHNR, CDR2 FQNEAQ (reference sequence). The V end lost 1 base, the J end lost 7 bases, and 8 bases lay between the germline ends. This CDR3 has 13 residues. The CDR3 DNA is TGTGCCAGCAGCTTAGGAGGACTAAATGAGCAGTTCTTC. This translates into CASSLGGLNEQFF. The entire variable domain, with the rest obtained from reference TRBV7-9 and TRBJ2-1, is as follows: DTGVSQNPRHKITKRGQNVTFRCDPISEHNRLYWYRQTLGQGPEFLTYFQNEAQLEKSRLLSDRFSAERPKGSFSTLEIQRTEQGDSAMYLCASSLGGLNEQFFGPGTRLTVL.

CDR3 nucleotide sequence: TGTGCCAGCAGTTCGCGTATCTACGAGCAGTACTTC. This sequence encodes CASSSRIYEQYF. V usage is TRBV6-5 and J usage is TRBJ2-7; D is undetermined. The CDR3 has 12 amino acids. Per germline, CDR1 MNHEY and CDR2 SVGAGI. The V and J ends lost 4 bases and 3 bases respectively, with 7 bases between them.

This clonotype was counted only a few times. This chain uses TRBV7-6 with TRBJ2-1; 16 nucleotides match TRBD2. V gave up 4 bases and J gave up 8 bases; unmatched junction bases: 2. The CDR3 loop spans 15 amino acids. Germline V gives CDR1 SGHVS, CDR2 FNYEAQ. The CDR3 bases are TGTGCCAGCAGCTCGGGACTAGCGGGAGGGTATGAGCAGTTCTTC. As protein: CASSSGLAGGYEQFF. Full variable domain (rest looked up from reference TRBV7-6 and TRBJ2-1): GAGVSQSPRYKVTKRGQDVALRCDPISGHVSLYWYRQALGQGPEFLTYFNYEAQQDKSGLPNDRFSAERPEGSISTLTIQRTEQRDSAMYRCASSSGLAGGYEQFFGPGTRLTVL.

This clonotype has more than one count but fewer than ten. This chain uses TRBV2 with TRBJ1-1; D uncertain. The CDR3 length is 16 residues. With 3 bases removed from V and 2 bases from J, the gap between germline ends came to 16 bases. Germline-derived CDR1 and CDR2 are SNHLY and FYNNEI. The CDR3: CASSDWVYLGNTEAFF. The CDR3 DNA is TGTGCCAGCAGTGACTGGGTCTACTTAGGAAACACTGAAGCTTTCTTT.

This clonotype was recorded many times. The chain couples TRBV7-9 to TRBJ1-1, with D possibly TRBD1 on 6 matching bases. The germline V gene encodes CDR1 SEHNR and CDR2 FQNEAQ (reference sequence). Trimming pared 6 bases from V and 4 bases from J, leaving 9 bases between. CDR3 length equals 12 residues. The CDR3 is CASRIGGTEAFF. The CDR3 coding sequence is TGTGCCAGCAGGATAGGGGGCACTGAAGCTTTCTTT.

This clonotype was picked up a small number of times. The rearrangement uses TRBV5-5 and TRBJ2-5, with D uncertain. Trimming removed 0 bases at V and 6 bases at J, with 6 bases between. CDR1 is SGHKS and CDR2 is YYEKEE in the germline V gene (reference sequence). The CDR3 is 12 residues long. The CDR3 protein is CASSLAGKTQYF. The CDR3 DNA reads TGTGCCAGCAGCTTGGCCGGAAAGACCCAGTACTTC.

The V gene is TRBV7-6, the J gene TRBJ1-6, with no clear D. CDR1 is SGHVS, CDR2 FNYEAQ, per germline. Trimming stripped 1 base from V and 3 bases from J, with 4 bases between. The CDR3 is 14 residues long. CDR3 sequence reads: CASSLGSYNSPLHF. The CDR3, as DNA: TGTGCCAGCAGCTTAGGGAGCTATAATTCACCCCTCCACTTT.

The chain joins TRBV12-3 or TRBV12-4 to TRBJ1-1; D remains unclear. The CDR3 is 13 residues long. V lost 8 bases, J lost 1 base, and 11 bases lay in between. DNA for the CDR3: TGTGCCAGCCAGAATCGCGCGAACACTGAAGCTTTCTTT. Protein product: CASQNRANTEAFF.

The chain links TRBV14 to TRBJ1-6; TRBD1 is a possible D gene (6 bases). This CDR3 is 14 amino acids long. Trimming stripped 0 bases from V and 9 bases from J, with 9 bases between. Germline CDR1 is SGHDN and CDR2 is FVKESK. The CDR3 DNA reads TGTGCCAGCAGCCAAGACAGGGGCGTTTCACCCCTCCACTTT. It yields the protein CASSQDRGVSPLHF.

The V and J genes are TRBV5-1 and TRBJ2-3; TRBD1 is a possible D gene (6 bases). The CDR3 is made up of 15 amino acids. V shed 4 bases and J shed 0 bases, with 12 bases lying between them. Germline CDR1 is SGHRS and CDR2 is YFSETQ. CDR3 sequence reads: CASSEDSQSTDTQYF. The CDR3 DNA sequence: TGCGCCAGCAGCGAGGACAGCCAAAGCACAGATACGCAGTATTTT.

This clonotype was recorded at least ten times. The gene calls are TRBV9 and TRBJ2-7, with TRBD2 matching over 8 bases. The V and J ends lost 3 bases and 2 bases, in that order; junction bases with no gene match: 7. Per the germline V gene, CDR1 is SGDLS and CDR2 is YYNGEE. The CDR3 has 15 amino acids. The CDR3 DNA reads TGTGCCAGCAGCGCTGAACCGGGACTAGCCTACGAGCAGTACTTC. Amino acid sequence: CASSAEPGLAYEQYF.